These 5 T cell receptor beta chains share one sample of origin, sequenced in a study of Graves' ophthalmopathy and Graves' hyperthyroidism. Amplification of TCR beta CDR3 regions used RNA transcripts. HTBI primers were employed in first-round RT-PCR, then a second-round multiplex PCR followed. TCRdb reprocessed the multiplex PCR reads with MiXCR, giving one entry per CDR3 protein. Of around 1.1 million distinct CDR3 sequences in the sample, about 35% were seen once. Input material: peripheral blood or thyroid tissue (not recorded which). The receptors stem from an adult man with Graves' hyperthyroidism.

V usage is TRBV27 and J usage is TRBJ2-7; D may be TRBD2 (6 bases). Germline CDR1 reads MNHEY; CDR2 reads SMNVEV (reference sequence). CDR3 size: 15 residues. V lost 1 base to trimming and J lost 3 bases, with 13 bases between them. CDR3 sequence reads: CASSLLASVSYEQYF. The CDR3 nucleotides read TGTGCCAGCAGTTTATTAGCTAGCGTGAGCTACGAGCAGTACTTC.

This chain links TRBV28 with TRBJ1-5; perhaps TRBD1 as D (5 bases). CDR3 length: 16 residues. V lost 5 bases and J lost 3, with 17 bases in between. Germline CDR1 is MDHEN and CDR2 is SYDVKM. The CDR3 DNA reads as TGTGCCAGCAGTCCCAACCCCGTGGACATCAATCAGCCCCAGCATTTT. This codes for CASSPNPVDINQPQHF.

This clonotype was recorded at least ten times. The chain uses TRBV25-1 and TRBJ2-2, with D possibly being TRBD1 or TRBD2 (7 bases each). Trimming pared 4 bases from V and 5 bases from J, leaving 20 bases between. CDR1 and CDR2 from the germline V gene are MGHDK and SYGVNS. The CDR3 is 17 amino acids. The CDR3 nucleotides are TGTGCCAGCAGTGTCCCTAAAGCGGGGACAGCGACCGGGGAGCTGTTTTTT. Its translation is CASSVPKAGTATGELFF. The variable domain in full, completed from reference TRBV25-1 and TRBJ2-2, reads EADIYQTPRYLVIGTGKKITLECSQTMGHDKMYWYQQDPGMELHLIHYSYGVNSTEKGDLSSESTVSRIRTEHFPLTLESARPSHTSQYLCASSVPKAGTATGELFFGEGSRLTVL.

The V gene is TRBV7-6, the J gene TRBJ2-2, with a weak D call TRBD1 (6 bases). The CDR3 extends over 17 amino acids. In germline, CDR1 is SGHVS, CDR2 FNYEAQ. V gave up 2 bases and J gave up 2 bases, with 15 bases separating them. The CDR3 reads CASSLLLSGDNTGELFF. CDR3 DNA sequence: TGTGCCAGCAGCTTATTGTTGTCAGGGGATAACACCGGGGAGCTGTTTTTT.

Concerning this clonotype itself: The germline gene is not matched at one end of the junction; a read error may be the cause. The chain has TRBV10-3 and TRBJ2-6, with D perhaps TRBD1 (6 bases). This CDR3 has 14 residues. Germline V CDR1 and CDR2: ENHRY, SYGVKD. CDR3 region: CASSKQGGANVLTF. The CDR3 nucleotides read TGTGCCAGCAGTAAACAGGGTGGGGCCAACGTCCTGACTTTC.